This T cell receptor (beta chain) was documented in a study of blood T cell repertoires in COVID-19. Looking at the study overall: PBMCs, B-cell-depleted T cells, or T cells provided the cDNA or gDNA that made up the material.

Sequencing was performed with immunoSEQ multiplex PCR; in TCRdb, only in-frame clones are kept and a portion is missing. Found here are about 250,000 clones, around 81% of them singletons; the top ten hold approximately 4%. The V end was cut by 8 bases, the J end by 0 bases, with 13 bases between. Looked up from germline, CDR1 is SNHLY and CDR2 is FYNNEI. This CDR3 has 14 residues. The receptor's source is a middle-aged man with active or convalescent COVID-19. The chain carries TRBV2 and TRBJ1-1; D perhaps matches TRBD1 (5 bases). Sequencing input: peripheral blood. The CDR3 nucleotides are TGTGCCAGCTGGGGGACTTCAATGAACACTGAAGCTTTCTTT. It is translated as CASWGTSMNTEAFF. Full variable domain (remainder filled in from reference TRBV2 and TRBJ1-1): EPEVTQTPSHQVTQMGQEVILRCVPISNHLYFYWYRQILGQKVEFLVSFYNNEISEKSEIFDDQFSVERPDGSNFTLKIRSTKLEDSAMYFCASWGTSMNTEAFFGQGTRLTVV.